This T cell receptor beta chain was sequenced in a study of T-cell memory formation after mild COVID-19. Study-level findings and limits: Clones that contracted from day 15 to 85 were balanced CD4/CD8, while later expanders leaned CD4+.

On this clonotype itself: The antigen remains undetermined.

TCRdb reprocessed the 5' RACE reads with MiXCR, giving one entry per CDR3 protein. This table holds 190,000 or so distinct CDR3 sequences, roughly 23% found once. The CDR3 sequence is 13 residues long. Germline V lookup: CDR1 SQVTM, CDR2 ANQGSEA. V was clipped by 3 bases and J by 4 bases, with 13 bases between them. This sequence was found in an adult woman who had mild COVID-19 (a few samples of this study predate the infection). Cell type and time point are not known. The J gene is TRBJ2-7, the V gene TRBV29-1; maybe TRBD1 (5 bases). Material for sequencing was PBMCs or a T cell subset sorted from them (not recorded which). The CDR3 here is CSVEGQVPYEQYF. CDR3 nucleotides: TGCAGCGTTGAGGGGCAGGTCCCTTACGAGCAGTACTTC.